These 5 T cell receptor beta chains came from one sample sequenced in a study of T cells in localized non-small cell lung cancer. The assay was immunoSEQ multiplex PCR, and TCRdb's table has in-frame clones only and misses some. The profile shows under 150,000 clones, 89% of them singletons. The sequenced sample was peripheral blood, obtained before any cancer treatment. The receptors derive from a female donor at least 60 years old with stage I lung adenocarcinoma.

The chain combines TRBV7-6 with TRBJ2-1, with unresolved D. Germline CDR1 reads SGHVS; CDR2 reads FNYEAQ. Between the trimmed V and J ends, which lost 2 bases and 8 bases, there was a span of 13 bases. The CDR3 has 14 residues. CDR3 region: CASSLRAFADEQFF. CDR3 bases: TGTGCCAGCAGCTTAAGGGCCTTTGCGGATGAGCAGTTCTTC.

The rearrangement joins TRBV4-1 to TRBJ1-4; D gene uncertain. V was cut by 0 bases and J by 2 bases, with 10 bases left in between. From germline, CDR1 is MGHRA and CDR2 YSYEKL. This CDR3 has 16 residues. CDR3 nucleotides: TGCGCCAGCAGCCAAGAGGCGAGCGTGACTAATGAAAAACTGTTTTTT. Translation gives CASSQEASVTNEKLFF.

This clone was seen ten or more times. This chain connects TRBV14 to TRBJ2-7; perhaps TRBD2 as D (6 bases). V lost 3 bases, J lost 5 bases, and 14 bases lay in between. The CDR3 is 14 amino acids. The germline gives CDR1 SGHDN, CDR2 FVKESK. The CDR3 coding sequence is TGTGCCAGCAGCCACCTGTCACTAGCAAACGAGCAGTACTTC. Translating gives CASSHLSLANEQYF. Variable domain in full (rest from reference TRBV14 and TRBJ2-7): EAGVTQFPSHSVIEKGQTVTLRCDPISGHDNLYWYRRVMGKEIKFLLHFVKESKQDESGMPNNRFLAERTGGTYSTLKVQPAELEDSGVYFCASSHLSLANEQYFGPGTRLTVT.

This sequence joins TRBV11-2 and TRBJ2-5; 7 nucleotides align to TRBD2. After removal of 4 bases from V and 2 bases from J, the junction contained 7 bases not matched to a gene. Germline assignment: CDR1 SGHAT and CDR2 FQNNGV. CDR3 length: 15 amino acids. CDR3 bases: TGTGCCAGCAGCTCGGCTAGCGGCCCACAAGAGACCCAGTACTTC. Protein: CASSSASGPQETQYF.

This sequence joins TRBV6-5 and TRBJ1-1; 7 nucleotides match TRBD1. The V and J ends lost 7 bases and 7 bases, in that order; junction bases with no gene match: 9. This CDR3 has 13 residues. Per germline, CDR1 MNHEY and CDR2 SVGAGI. The CDR3 DNA sequence: TGTGCCAGCACCGAACAGGGGTTGGGTGAAGCTTTCTTT. Protein sequence: CASTEQGLGEAFF.